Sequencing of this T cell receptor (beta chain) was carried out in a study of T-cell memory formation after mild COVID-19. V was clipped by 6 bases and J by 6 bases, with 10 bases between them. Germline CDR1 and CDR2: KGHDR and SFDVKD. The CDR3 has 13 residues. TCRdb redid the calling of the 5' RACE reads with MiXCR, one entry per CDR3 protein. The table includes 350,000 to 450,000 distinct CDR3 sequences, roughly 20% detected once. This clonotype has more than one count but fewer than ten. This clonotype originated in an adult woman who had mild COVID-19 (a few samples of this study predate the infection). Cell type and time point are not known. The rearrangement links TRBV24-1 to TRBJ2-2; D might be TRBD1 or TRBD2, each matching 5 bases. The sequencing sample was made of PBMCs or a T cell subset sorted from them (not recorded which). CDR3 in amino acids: CATSNPGPGELFF. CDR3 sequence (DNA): TGTGCCACCAGTAACCCGGGGCCCGGGGAGCTGTTTTTT.